What follows are 19 T cell receptor beta chains derived from one specimen sequenced in a study of T cell changes during pregnancy in multiple sclerosis. Sequenced by immunoSEQ multiplex PCR; TCRdb stores in-frame clones only, minus some. This table has over 45,000 clones, 88% appearing once. The source was CD4+ T cells from peripheral blood mononuclear cells, collected in the second trimester of pregnancy. The origin of the receptors is a female donor with multiple sclerosis, enrolled in a pregnancy study.

The genes are TRBV15 and TRBJ2-5; 14 bases are a match to TRBD2. The V gene end was trimmed by 1 base and the J gene end by 4 bases; junction bases not matched to a gene: 8. Germline V CDR1 and CDR2: LNHNV, YYDKDF (reference sequence). The CDR3 covers 18 residues. The CDR3 region has the DNA TGTGCCACCAGCAGAGGGGGACTAGCGGGAGAAAGGGGAGAGACCCAGTACTTC. It yields the protein CATSRGGLAGERGETQYF.

This clone qualifies as medium-sized. The rearrangement links TRBV18 to TRBJ1-1, with 9 nucleotides matching TRBD1. With 3 bases clipped from V and 3 bases from J, the junction kept 2 bases outside the gene matches. Germline CDR1 is KGHSH and CDR2 is LQKENI. This CDR3 has 14 residues. CDR3 region: CASSPRDRDTEAFF. DNA for the CDR3: TGTGCCAGCTCACCCCGGGACAGGGACACTGAAGCTTTCTTT.

J is TRBJ2-3 and V is TRBV5-1; D may be TRBD1 (8 bases). This CDR3 region has 15 residues. Germline V gene data show CDR1 as SGHRS and CDR2 as YFSETQ. V dropped 0 bases and J dropped 4 bases, with 12 bases sitting between them. CDR3: CASSLDRGGADTQYF. The CDR3 coding sequence is TGCGCCAGCAGCTTGGACAGGGGGGGCGCAGATACGCAGTATTTT. The variable domain in full, with the rest retrieved from reference TRBV5-1 and TRBJ2-3, is KAGVTQTPRYLIKTRGQQVTLSCSPISGHRSVSWYQQTPGQGLQFLFEYFSETQRNKGNFPGRFSGRQFSNSRSEMNVSTLELGDSALYLCASSLDRGGADTQYFGPGTRLTVL.

J is TRBJ2-1 and V is TRBV4-1; possible D gene TRBD2, 7 bases. The CDR3 spans 17 residues. Trimming took 4 bases from V and 8 from J, leaving 24 bases between them. Per germline, CDR1 MGHRA and CDR2 YSYEKL. DNA for the CDR3: TGCGCCAGCAGCCGACCCCCCGCGGCAAAGGGGGGGGATGAGCAGTTCTTC. Translated: CASSRPPAAKGGDEQFF.

The CDR3 DNA reads TGTGCCACCTTGGGACAGGCCACAGATACGCAGTATTTT. Translated, it gives CATLGQATDTQYF. The chain carries TRBV6-1 and TRBJ2-3; 8 bases are shared with TRBD1. CDR3 size: 13 residues. The V segment lost 10 bases and the J segment 2 bases; nucleotides outside the gene matches: 5. Germline CDR1 reads MNHNS; CDR2 reads SASEGT.

In this sample, this clone turned up once. The V call is TRBV5-4, the J call TRBJ2-3; TRBD2 is a possible D gene (6 bases). This CDR3 has 17 residues. Germline CDR1 and CDR2: SGHNT and YYREEE (reference sequence). V was shortened by 3 bases and J by 4 bases, with 21 bases between the two germline ends. The CDR3 loop reads CASSSGLHSWTSDTQYF. The CDR3, as DNA: TGTGCCAGCAGCTCGGGACTCCACAGCTGGACCTCAGATACGCAGTATTTT.

In its sample, this clone was seen a few times. The chain combines TRBV4-3 with TRBJ1-2; D might be TRBD1 (5 bases). The length of the CDR3 is 13 residues. Looked up from germline, CDR1 is LGHNA and CDR2 is YSLEER. The germline V and J ends were trimmed by 4 bases and 6 bases, with 12 bases remaining between them. In nucleotides, the CDR3 is TGCGCCAGCAGCCCCTCCAGGGAGGATGGCTACACCTTC. Translated, it gives CASSPSREDGYTF.

The genes are TRBV5-4 and TRBJ2-1, with 12 bases aligning to TRBD2. CDR1 and CDR2 (germline): SGHNT, YYREEE (reference sequence). This CDR3 is 17 amino acids long. V shed 0 bases and J 3 bases; nucleotides not matched to a gene: 4. The CDR3 protein is CASSLGLAGGGYNEQFF. The CDR3 nucleotides are TGTGCCAGCAGCTTGGGGCTAGCGGGAGGGGGCTACAATGAGCAGTTCTTC.

This chain joins TRBV29-1 and TRBJ1-3; no definite D call. V lost 7 bases to trimming and J lost 4 bases, with 8 bases between them. Germline V gene lookup returns CDR1 SQVTM and CDR2 ANQGSEA. This CDR3 contains 11 residues. This CDR3 reads CSGAYGNTIYF. CDR3 DNA sequence: TGCAGCGGCGCCTACGGAAACACCATATATTTT.

V usage is TRBV6-5 and J usage is TRBJ2-7, with 8 bases that match TRBD1. Germline values: CDR1 MNHEY, CDR2 SVGAGI. V shed 7 bases, J shed 1 base, and the junction held 9 bases outside the gene matches. This CDR3 has 15 amino acids. The CDR3 sequence: CASKLFQGASYEQYF. The CDR3 DNA sequence: TGTGCCAGCAAGTTGTTTCAGGGGGCTTCCTACGAGCAGTACTTC.

This clone was seen just once. The rearrangement joins TRBV18 to TRBJ1-4, with a weak D call TRBD1 (5 bases). This CDR3 is 14 amino acids long. V dropped 6 bases and J dropped 1 base, with 9 bases sitting between them. CDR1 KGHSH and CDR2 LQKENI come from the germline V gene. The CDR3 loop reads CASSLQGTNEKLFF. CDR3 coding DNA: TGTGCCAGCTCGCTCCAGGGAACTAATGAAAAACTGTTTTTT.

The chain is built from TRBV19 and TRBJ1-2, with D possibly TRBD1 on 5 matching bases. The V and J ends lost 5 bases and 4 bases respectively, with 11 bases between them. From germline, CDR1 is LNHDA and CDR2 SQIVND (reference sequence). The CDR3 covers 13 residues. CDR3 coding DNA: TGTGCCAGTAGTCCGACAGACGCCTATGGCTACACCTTC. It encodes CASSPTDAYGYTF.

CDR3 sequence: CASSQDRTGYGYTF. The DNA of the CDR3 is TGTGCCAGCAGCCAAGATAGGACGGGGTATGGCTACACCTTC. The V and J genes are TRBV4-2 and TRBJ1-2; unclear D gene. The CDR3 sequence is 14 residues long. Trimming removed 0 bases from V and 5 bases from J, with 10 bases in between. The V gene's germline CDR1 is LGHNA and CDR2 YNFKEQ.

This clone was counted between two and nine times. The rearrangement uses TRBV5-1 and TRBJ2-3, with TRBD2 identical over 9 bases. The CDR3 totals 17 residues. Germline V CDR1 and CDR2: SGHRS, YFSETQ. V shed 0 bases, J shed 4 bases, and the junction held 9 bases outside the gene matches. The CDR3 protein is CASSLVGSGSMSDTQYF. CDR3 in DNA: TGCGCCAGCAGCTTGGTCGGTAGCGGGAGCATGTCAGATACGCAGTATTTT.

V is TRBV5-1 and J is TRBJ2-1; 10 bases agree with TRBD2. Germline assignment: CDR1 SGHRS and CDR2 YFSETQ. With V trimmed by 5 bases and J by 4 bases, 6 bases remained unmatched. CDR3 length: 15 residues. CDR3 nucleotide sequence: TGCGCCAGCAGTAACGGGACTAGCGTATACAATGAGCAGTTCTTC. Its translation is CASSNGTSVYNEQFF.

The chain joins TRBV6-1 to TRBJ1-1; 9 nucleotides match TRBD1. The germline V gene has CDR1 MNHNS and CDR2 SASEGT. Trimming cost V 8 bases and J 3 bases; bases outside gene matches: 4. The CDR3 runs to 13 residues. DNA of the CDR3: TGTGCCAGCCGCGGGACAGGGTACACTGAAGCTTTCTTT. This sequence encodes CASRGTGYTEAFF.

The count of this clone is one. The J gene is TRBJ2-5, the V gene TRBV6-1; D is undetermined. This CDR3 comprises 15 residues. Germline-derived CDR1 and CDR2 are MNHNS and SASEGT. V was trimmed by 5 bases and J by 4 bases, leaving 17 bases between them. CDR3 loop: CASSPVVVALETQYF. As DNA, the CDR3 is TGTGCCAGCAGTCCCGTGGTGGTAGCTTTAGAGACCCAGTACTTC.

This clone was observed a single time. The chain has TRBV2 and TRBJ2-2; 8 bases agree with TRBD1. The junction had 6 bases not matched to a gene; V was cut back by 7 bases and J by 2 bases. Germline lookup yields CDR1 SNHLY and CDR2 FYNNEI. This CDR3 comprises 15 residues. The CDR3 coding sequence is TGTGCCAGCAAGGGACAGGTGATTAACACCGGGGAGCTGTTTTTT. Protein: CASKGQVINTGELFF.

The CDR3 DNA follows: TGTGCCAGCAGTCCCCCGGGACAGGGGCATGAAAAACTGTTTTTT. Its translation: CASSPPGQGHEKLFF. This sequence joins TRBV2 and TRBJ1-4; 10 bases line up with TRBD1. With V trimmed by 5 bases and J by 6 bases, 6 bases remained unmatched. The CDR3 consists of 15 residues. CDR1 is SNHLY and CDR2 is FYNNEI in the germline V gene.